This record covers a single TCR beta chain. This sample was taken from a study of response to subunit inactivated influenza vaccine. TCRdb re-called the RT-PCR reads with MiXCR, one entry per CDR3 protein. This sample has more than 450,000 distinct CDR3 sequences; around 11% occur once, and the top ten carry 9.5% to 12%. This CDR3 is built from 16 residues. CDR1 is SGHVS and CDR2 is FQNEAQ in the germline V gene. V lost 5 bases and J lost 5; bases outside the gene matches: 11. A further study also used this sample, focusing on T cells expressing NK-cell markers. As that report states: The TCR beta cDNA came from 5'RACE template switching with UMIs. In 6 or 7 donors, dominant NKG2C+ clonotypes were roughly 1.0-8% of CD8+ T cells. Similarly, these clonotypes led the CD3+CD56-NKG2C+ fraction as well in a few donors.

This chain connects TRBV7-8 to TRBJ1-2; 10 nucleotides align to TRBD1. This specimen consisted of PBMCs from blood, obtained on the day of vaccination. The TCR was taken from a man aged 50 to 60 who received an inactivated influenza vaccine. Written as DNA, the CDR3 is TGTGCCAGCAGCCCATTCCGGGACAGGGGCCGGTATGGCTACACCTTC. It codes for CASSPFRDRGRYGYTF.